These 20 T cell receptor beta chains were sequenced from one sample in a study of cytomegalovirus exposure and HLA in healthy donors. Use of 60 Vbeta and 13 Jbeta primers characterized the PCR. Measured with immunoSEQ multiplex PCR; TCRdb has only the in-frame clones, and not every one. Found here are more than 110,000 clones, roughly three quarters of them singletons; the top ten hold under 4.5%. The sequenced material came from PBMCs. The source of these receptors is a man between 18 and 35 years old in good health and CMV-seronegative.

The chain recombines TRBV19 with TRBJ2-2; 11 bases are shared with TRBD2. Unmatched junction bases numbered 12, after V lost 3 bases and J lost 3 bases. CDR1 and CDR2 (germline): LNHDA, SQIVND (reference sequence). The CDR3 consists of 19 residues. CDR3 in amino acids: CASSMGSVLLAGDTGELFF. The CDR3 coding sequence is TGTGCCAGTAGTATGGGTTCCGTCCTACTAGCGGGGGACACCGGGGAGCTGTTTTTT.

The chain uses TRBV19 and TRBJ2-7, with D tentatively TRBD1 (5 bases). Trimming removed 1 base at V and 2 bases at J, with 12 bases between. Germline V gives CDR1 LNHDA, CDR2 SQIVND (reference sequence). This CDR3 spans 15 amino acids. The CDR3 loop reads CASSIGQLDTYEQYF. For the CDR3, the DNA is TGTGCCAGTAGTATAGGACAGCTCGATACCTACGAGCAGTACTTC.

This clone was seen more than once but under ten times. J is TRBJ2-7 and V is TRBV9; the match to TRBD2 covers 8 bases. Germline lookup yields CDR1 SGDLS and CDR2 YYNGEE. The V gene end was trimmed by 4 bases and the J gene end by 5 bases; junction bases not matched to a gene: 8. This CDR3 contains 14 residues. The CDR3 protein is CASSPPAGAHEQYF. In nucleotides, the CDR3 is TGTGCCAGCAGCCCACCAGCGGGAGCCCACGAGCAGTACTTC.

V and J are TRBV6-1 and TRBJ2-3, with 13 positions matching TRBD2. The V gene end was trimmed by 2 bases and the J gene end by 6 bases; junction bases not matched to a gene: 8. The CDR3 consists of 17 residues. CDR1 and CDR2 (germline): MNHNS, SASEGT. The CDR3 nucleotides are TGTGCCAGCAGTGAAAATATGCGACTAGCGGGGGGTGATACGCAGTATTTT. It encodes CASSENMRLAGGDTQYF.

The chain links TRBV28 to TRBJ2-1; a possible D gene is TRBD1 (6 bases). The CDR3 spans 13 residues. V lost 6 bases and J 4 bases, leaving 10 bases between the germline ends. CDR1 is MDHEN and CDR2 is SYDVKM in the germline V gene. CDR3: CASRQDSYNEQFF. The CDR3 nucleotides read TGTGCCAGCAGGCAGGACAGTTACAATGAGCAGTTCTTC.

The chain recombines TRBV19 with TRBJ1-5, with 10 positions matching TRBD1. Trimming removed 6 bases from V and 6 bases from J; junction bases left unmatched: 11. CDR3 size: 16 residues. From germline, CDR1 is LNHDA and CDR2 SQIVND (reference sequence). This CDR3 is CASRRETGGEGQPQHF. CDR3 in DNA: TGTGCCAGTAGACGGGAGACAGGGGGCGAGGGTCAGCCCCAGCATTTT.

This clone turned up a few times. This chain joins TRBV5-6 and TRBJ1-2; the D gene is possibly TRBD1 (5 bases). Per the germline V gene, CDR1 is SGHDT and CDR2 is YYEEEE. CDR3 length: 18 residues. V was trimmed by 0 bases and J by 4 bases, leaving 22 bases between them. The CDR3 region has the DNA TGTGCCAGCAGCTTGGCGGATATTTCGGGCACGGGGGGCTATGGCTACACCTTC. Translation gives CASSLADISGTGGYGYTF. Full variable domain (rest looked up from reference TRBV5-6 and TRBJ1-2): DAGVTQSPTHLIKTRGQQVTLRCSPKSGHDTVSWYQQALGQGPQFIFQYYEEEERQRGNFPDRFSGHQFPNYSSELNVNALLLGDSALYLCASSLADISGTGGYGYTFGSGTRLTVV.

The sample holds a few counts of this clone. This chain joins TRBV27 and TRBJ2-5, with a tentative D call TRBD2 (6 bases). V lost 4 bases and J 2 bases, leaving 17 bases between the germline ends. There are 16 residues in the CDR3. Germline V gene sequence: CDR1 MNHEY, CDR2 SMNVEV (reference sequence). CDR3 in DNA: TGTGCCAGCAGTTCCCCCGGGACTCTCTCGCAAGAGACCCAGTACTTC. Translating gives CASSSPGTLSQETQYF.

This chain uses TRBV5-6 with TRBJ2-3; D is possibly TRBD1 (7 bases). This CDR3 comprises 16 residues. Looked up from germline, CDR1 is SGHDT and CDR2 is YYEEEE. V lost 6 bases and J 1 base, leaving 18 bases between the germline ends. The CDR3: CASTPFGGTGTDTQYF. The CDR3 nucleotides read TGTGCCAGCACCCCATTCGGAGGGACAGGCACAGATACGCAGTATTTT.

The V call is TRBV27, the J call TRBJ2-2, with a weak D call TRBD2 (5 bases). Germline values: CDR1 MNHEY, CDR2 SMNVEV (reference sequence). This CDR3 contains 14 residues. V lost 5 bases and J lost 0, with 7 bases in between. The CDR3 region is CASSGLSNTGELFF. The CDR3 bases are TGTGCCAGCAGTGGACTTTCGAACACCGGGGAGCTGTTTTTT.

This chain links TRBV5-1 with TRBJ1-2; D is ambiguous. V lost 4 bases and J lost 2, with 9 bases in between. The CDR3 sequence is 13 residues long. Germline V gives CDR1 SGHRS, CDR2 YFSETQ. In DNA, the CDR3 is TGCGCCAGCAGCCTCCGGGAGAACTATGGCTACACCTTC. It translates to CASSLRENYGYTF.

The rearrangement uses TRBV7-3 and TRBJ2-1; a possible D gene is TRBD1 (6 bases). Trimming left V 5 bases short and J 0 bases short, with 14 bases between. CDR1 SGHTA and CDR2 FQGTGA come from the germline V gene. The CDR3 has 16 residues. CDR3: CASSLQGQSSYNEQFF. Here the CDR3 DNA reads TGTGCCAGCAGCCTACAGGGTCAGAGCTCCTACAATGAGCAGTTCTTC.

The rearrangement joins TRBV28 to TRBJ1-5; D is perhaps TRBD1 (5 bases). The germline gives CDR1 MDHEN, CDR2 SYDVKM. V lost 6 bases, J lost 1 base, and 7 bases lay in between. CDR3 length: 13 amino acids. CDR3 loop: CASSQGSNQPQHF. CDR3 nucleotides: TGTGCCAGCAGCCAGGGAAGCAATCAGCCCCAGCATTTT.

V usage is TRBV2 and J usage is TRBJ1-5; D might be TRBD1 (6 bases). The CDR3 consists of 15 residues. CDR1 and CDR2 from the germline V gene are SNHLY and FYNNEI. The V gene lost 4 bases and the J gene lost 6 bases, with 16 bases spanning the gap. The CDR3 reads CASSVDRSPRQPQHF. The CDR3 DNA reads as TGTGCCAGCAGTGTAGACAGGAGCCCACGTCAGCCCCAGCATTTT. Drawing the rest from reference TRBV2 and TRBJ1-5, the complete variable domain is EPEVTQTPSHQVTQMGQEVILRCVPISNHLYFYWYRQILGQKVEFLVSFYNNEISEKSEIFDDQFSVERPDGSNFTLKIRSTKLEDSAMYFCASSVDRSPRQPQHFGDGTRLSIL.

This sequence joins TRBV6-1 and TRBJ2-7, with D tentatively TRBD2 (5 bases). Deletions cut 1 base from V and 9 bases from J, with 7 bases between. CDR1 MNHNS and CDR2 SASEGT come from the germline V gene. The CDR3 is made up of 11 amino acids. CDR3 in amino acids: CASSEGAGQYF. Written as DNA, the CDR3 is TGTGCCAGCAGTGAAGGGGCGGGGCAGTACTTC.

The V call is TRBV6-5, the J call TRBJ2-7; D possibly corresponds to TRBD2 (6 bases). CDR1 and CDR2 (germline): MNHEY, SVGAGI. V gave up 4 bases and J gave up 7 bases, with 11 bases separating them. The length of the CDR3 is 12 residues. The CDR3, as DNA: TGTGCCAGCAGTTGGGGGGTTGGAGAGCAGTACTTC. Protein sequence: CASSWGVGEQYF.

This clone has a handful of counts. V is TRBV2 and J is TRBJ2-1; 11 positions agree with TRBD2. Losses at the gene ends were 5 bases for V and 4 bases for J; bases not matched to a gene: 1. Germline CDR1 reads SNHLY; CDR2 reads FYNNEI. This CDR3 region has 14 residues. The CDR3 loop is CASSRLAGYNEQFF. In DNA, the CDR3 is TGTGCCAGCAGTAGACTAGCGGGATACAATGAGCAGTTCTTC.

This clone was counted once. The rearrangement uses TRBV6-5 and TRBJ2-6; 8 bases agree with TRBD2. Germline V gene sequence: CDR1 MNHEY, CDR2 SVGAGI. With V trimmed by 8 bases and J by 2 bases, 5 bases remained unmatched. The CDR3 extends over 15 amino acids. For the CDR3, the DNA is TGTGCCAGCCGGGGGGGAGGGACTGGGGCCAACGTCCTGACTTTC. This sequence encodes CASRGGGTGANVLTF.

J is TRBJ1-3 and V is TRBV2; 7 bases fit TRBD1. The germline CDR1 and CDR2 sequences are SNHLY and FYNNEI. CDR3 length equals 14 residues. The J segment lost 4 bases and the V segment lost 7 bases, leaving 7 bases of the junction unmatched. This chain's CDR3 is CASTGTGVGNTIYF. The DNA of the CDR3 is TGTGCCAGCACCGGAACAGGGGTGGGAAACACCATATATTTT.

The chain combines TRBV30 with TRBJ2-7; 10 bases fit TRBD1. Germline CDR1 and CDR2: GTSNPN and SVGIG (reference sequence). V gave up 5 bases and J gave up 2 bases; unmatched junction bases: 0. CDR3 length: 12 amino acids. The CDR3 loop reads CAWGTGAYEQYF. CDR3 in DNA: TGTGCCTGGGGGACAGGGGCCTACGAGCAGTACTTC.